This T cell receptor (beta chain) stems from a study of PD-L1 blockade in urothelial cancer. In the study overall: Prior exposure to chemotherapy in patients amounted to 0 to 3 regimens received. A median of 141,255 T cells was found in the blood samples.

With respect to this clone: Antigen specificity is unknown.

Some clones are missing from TCRdb's copy, which holds only in-frame ones; the method was immunoSEQ multiplex PCR. The sample holds approximately 32,000 clones; approximately 80% are singletons and the top ten take about 3.5%. Trimming at V came to 1 base and at J to 7 bases, leaving 4 bases not matched to a gene. Germline V CDR1 and CDR2: SGHTA, FQGTGA. This CDR3 comprises 15 residues. Study-wide results and caveats: Clones that were tumor-associated expanded more in the blood of durable-benefit patients at 3 weeks.

The chain couples TRBV7-3 to TRBJ1-6; 7 nucleotides agree with TRBD1. Sequencing was performed on PBMCs, taken around atezolizumab (anti-PD-L1) treatment. This receptor was identified in a man aged 65-85 years with urothelial cancer. In DNA, the CDR3 is TGTGCCAGCAGCTTAAGCGCGACAGGGAATTCACCCCTCCACTTT. Translated: CASSLSATGNSPLHF.